This is a list of T cell receptor beta chains from one sample in a study of T cells after yellow fever vaccination. One entry per CDR3 protein, called by TCRdb with MiXCR from the 5' RACE reads. Of more than 300,000 distinct CDR3 sequences listed, about 10% are singletons. Sample: CD4+ T cells sorted from PBMCs, taken 45 days after the yellow fever booster vaccination. Receptors originate from a young man who received the YFV17D yellow fever vaccine. Both conserved end residues are trimmed from each CDR3. Each record gives: J gene, V gene, CDR3 protein.

>TRBJ1-2|TRBV28
ASTLSGVGYT
>TRBJ1-6|TRBV9
ASSVVPQSYNSPLH
>TRBJ2-5|TRBV5-6
ASSLSGTAKETQY
>TRBJ1-2|TRBV6-5
ASTPRAGYGYT
>TRBJ1-2|TRBV12-3/TRBV12-4
ASRTGTRSNYGYT
>TRBJ1-4|TRBV3-1
ASSRYTGRDEKLF
>TRBJ2-7|TRBV18
ASSPVPDVYEQY
>TRBJ2-5|TRBV6-6
ASSPRLLRY
>TRBJ2-5|TRBV6-2/TRBV6-3
ASSFNSGSQETQY
>TRBJ2-1|TRBV18
ASSKSSEGNEQF